This T cell receptor beta chain was captured in a study of T cells in Graves' hyperthyroidism and ophthalmopathy. Study findings and constraints: Ophthalmopathy was told apart from stable hyperthyroidism by a 13 V-J model.

This clonotype has a count of ten or more. Its antigen is unknown. Over 18 months, lack of ophthalmopathy progression marked Graves' hyperthyroidism as stable. The hyperthyroidism was newly diagnosed and had lasted under 2 months; the patients were aged 18 to 65. Uncontrolled infection, other autoimmune disease, pregnancy or lactation barred patients from enrollment. The CDR3 length is 13 residues. V was pared by 3 bases and J by 0 bases, with 5 bases between. Germline V CDR1 and CDR2: DFQATT, SNEGSKA (reference sequence). Using RNA transcripts as the source, TCR beta CDR3 regions were amplified. A first-round RT-PCR of the TCR CDR3 used the HTBI primer set. TCRdb redid the calling of the multiplex PCR reads with MiXCR, one entry per CDR3 protein. The sample consists of some 800,000 distinct CDR3 sequences, about 38% of them appearing once.

The sequenced sample was blood. V and J are TRBV20-1 and TRBJ1-4; D call uncertain. The TCR comes from a man younger than 35 with Graves' hyperthyroidism. The CDR3 region is CSARWSTNEKLFF. In DNA form, the CDR3 reads TGCAGTGCTAGGTGGTCAACTAATGAAAAACTGTTTTTT.